Sequencing of this T cell receptor beta chain was carried out in a study of CD8 T cells in Susac syndrome (dated by TCRdb to between 2018 and 2020). With respect to the entire study: The study used repertoire sequencing to test whether antigen drove CD8+ T cell activation and differentiation in Susac syndrome. The study compared CD8+ T cell repertoire clonality among approximately twelve healthy donors, around 14 Susac syndrome patients and roughly 16 multiple sclerosis patients.

RNA was extracted using the RNeasy kit, and roughly 0.45 to 1 ug of the RNA was reverse transcribed with random hexamers. TCR beta CDR3 regions were amplified with the immunoSEQ multiplex PCR assay covering 54 Vbeta and 13 Jbeta segments. To correct PCR amplification bias, a synthetic template baseline was used for both primer optimization and computational correction. As for the original processing: Reads were assigned to V, D and J genes according to IMGT and analyzed in immunoSEQ Analyzer, with only productive sequences retained. Clonality was calculated as one minus the Shannon entropy normalized by log2 of the number of productive unique sequences. For each patient and control, public and private clones were evaluated among the 100 most prevalent clones. A clone was defined as Susac-specific if it was absent from the healthy and MS cohorts, from about a thousand published viral clones and from other ImmuneACCESS disease sequences. TCRdb redid the processing of the public reads, applying fastp at Q25 and MiXCR, and retained in-frame beta chains. Every distinct CDR3 protein forms one entry, paired with its most common genes and DNA. These V and J calls derive from TCRdb rather than the authors' analysis. The sample profile shows under 550,000 distinct CDR3 sequences; approximately 85% of them were found once. The ten largest clones capture approximately 0.11% of the sample.

Relative to germline, V is 4 bases shorter and J is 0 bases shorter, with 16 bases between their ends. From its cysteine to its phenylalanine, the CDR3 spans 16 amino acids. Solely the CDR3 DNA is kept, with 48 bases framed from the first base. CDR1 and CDR2 were assigned from the germline V gene as MGHRA and YSYEKL. High-throughput TCR beta sequencing profiled peripheral blood CD8+ and CD4+ T cells from healthy donors, Susac syndrome patients and multiple sclerosis patients. The multiple sclerosis controls were treatment-naive patients who had stable or active relapsing-remitting disease and met the revised McDonald criteria. Bulk CD8+ and CD4+ T cells were purified by magnetic negative isolation, while CD8+ TEMRA cells were enriched using FACS. Blood was collected in EDTA tubes and processed within 24 hours, with PBMCs isolated through density gradient centrifugation. PBMCs intended for TCR sequencing were frozen in liquid nitrogen and were later thawed in a 37 degrees C water bath. Purity of sorted or isolated CD4+, CD8+ and CD8+ TEMRA cells was at least 90%.

Study-wide conclusions, independent of this receptor: The number of individuals in the TCR sequencing and HLA analysis was recognized as being relatively small.

A single count supports this clonotype. Its antigen is unknown. No base quality values were provided; no much bigger clone lies one nucleotide off. A lone read offers only weak evidence. This TCR derives from a human donor with multiple sclerosis. The chain is encoded by TRBV4-1 joined to TRBJ2-7, and possibly TRBD1, on 5 matching bases. Sequencing was done on a sample of CD8+ T cells from PBMCs. The CDR3 region: CASSPEPDISSYEQYF. The nucleotide sequence is TGCGCCAGCAGCCCCGAACCGGACATTAGCTCCTACGAGCAGTACTTC.